This is a list of T cell receptor beta chains from one sample in a study of response to subunit inactivated influenza vaccine. Each CDR3 protein gets one entry after TCRdb re-called the RT-PCR reads with MiXCR. The sample has 530,000 or so distinct CDR3 sequences, 10% to 15% seen once. Sequencing was performed on PBMCs from blood, taken on the day of vaccination. These receptors were taken from a man aged 45-60 years who received an inactivated influenza vaccine. Each CDR3 is given with its conserved first and last residue. The D gene is left open where the match is weak. Clone size is given for some rows only: seen once, a few or many times, or a class if the clone is expanded.

CDR3 protein	CDR3 DNA	V gene	J gene	CDR3 length	clone size	D gene
CASRPTGTLEGYTF	TGTGCCAGCAGGCCAACAGGGACTTTGGAGGGCTACACCTTC	TRBV27	TRBJ1-2	14	few	-
CASSNGANQPQHF	TGTGCCAGCAGTAACGGGGCCAATCAGCCCCAGCATTTT	TRBV6-5	TRBJ1-5	13	few	-
CASSSPRPASGSGELFF	TGTGCCAGCAGTTCCCCCCGCCCGGCTAGCGGGAGCGGGGAGCTGTTTTTT	TRBV28	TRBJ2-2	17	few	TRBD2
CASSSLGLAGFMHTQYF	TGTGCCAGCAGTTCCTTAGGACTAGCGGGGTTTATGCATACGCAGTATTTT	TRBV6-2/TRBV6-3	TRBJ2-3	17	-	TRBD2
CASVRGPPYNEQFF	TGTGCCAGCGTGCGGGGGCCCCCCTACAATGAGCAGTTCTTC	TRBV6-2/TRBV6-3	TRBJ2-1	14	few	-
CAISNNRGNTGELFF	TGTGCCATCAGCAACAATCGGGGCAACACCGGGGAGCTGTTTTTT	TRBV10-3	TRBJ2-2	15	many	-
CASWTGGTDTQYF	TGCGCCAGCTGGACAGGGGGCACAGATACGCAGTATTTT	TRBV5-1	TRBJ2-3	13	few	TRBD1
CASSQDTPGELFF	TGCGCCAGCAGCCAAGATACCCCCGGGGAGCTGTTTTTT	TRBV4-3	TRBJ2-2	13	-	-
CSARRPRSGTEAFF	TGCAGTGCTAGAAGGCCCCGGTCGGGCACTGAAGCTTTCTTT	TRBV20-1	TRBJ1-1	14	few	-
CASSQGISYGYTF	TGTGCCAGCAGCCAGGGAATTAGCTATGGCTACACCTTC	TRBV11-2	TRBJ1-2	13	-	-
CASSTRDSLISNQPQHF	TGTGCCAGCAGCACTCGGGACAGCCTTATTAGCAATCAGCCCCAGCATTTT	TRBV3-1	TRBJ1-5	17	few	TRBD1
CASKRNRDGTEAFF	TGTGCCAGCAAAAGAAACAGGGATGGCACTGAAGCTTTCTTT	TRBV12-3/TRBV12-4	TRBJ1-1	14	-	-
CSVGQETQYF	TGCAGCGTTGGCCAAGAGACCCAGTACTTC	TRBV29-1	TRBJ2-5	10	many	-
CASSRQAVNGELFF	TGTGCCAGCAGCCGACAGGCTGTAAACGGGGAGCTGTTTTTT	TRBV7-3	TRBJ2-2	14	few	-
CASSQVGTQYF	TGTGCCAGCAGCCAAGTCGGTACGCAGTATTTT	TRBV6-2/TRBV6-3	TRBJ2-3	11	few	-
CASSPTSGVGNEQFF	TGTGCCAGCTCACCAACTAGCGGGGTGGGCAATGAGCAGTTCTTC	TRBV18	TRBJ2-1	15	-	TRBD2
CASTPPLGTVYEQYF	-	TRBV28	TRBJ2-7	15	-	-
CASSRGPIRETQYF	TGTGCCAGCAGCCGGGGACCCATTCGAGAGACCCAGTACTTC	TRBV11-2	TRBJ2-5	14	-	-
CATSDSGTGGYNEQFF	TGTGCCACCAGTGATTCGGGGACAGGGGGCTACAATGAGCAGTTCTTC	TRBV24-1	TRBJ2-1	16	many	TRBD1
CAILSSGRREQFF	TGTGCCATCTTAAGTTCGGGGCGACGCGAGCAGTTCTTC	TRBV28	TRBJ2-1	13	-	-
CASSISGRAVGEQFF	TGTGCCAGTAGTATAAGTGGGAGGGCGGTTGGGGAGCAGTTCTTC	TRBV19	TRBJ2-1	15	few	TRBD2
CASSFSSRAGELFF	TGTGCCAGCAGCTTCTCGAGCCGCGCCGGGGAGCTGTTTTTT	TRBV7-9	TRBJ2-2	14	-	-
CASSLVTSEGEQFF	TGTGCCAGCAGCTTAGTCACTAGCGAAGGTGAGCAGTTCTTC	TRBV7-9	TRBJ2-1	14	few	TRBD2
CASRDRAYNEQFF	TGTGCCAGCAGGGACCGGGCCTACAATGAGCAGTTCTTC	TRBV12-3/TRBV12-4	TRBJ2-1	13	few	-
CASSAGSTNEKLFF	TGTGCCAGCAGCGCCGGATCAACTAATGAAAAACTGTTTTTT	TRBV9	TRBJ1-4	14	few	-
CAAASQETQYF	TGTGCCGCCGCGTCCCAAGAGACCCAGTACTTC	TRBV10-3	TRBJ2-5	11	-	-
CASSLSSGGPGNTQYF	TGTGCCAGCAGTTTATCTTCGGGAGGGCCCGGAAATACGCAGTATTTT	TRBV12-3/TRBV12-4	TRBJ2-3	16	few	TRBD2
CASSPSGIVNTGELFF	TGTGCCAGCAGCCCCAGCGGGATCGTGAACACCGGGGAGCTGTTTTTT	TRBV9	TRBJ2-2	16	-	TRBD2
CARGPGRAGGPMIHEQFF	TGTGCCAGGGGCCCCGGGCGAGCGGGGGGGCCTATGATTCATGAGCAGTTCTTC	TRBV7-9	TRBJ2-1	18	-	TRBD2
CASSWGTTSYNEQFF	TGTGCCAGCAGCTGGGGGACCACCTCCTACAATGAGCAGTTCTTC	TRBV5-6	TRBJ2-1	15	few	-
CASRWGIQETQYF	TGTGCCAGCCGGTGGGGGATCCAAGAGACCCAGTACTTC	TRBV5-5	TRBJ2-5	13	-	-
CASSPPGEGGYTF	TGTGCCAGCAGCCCCCCGGGGGAGGGTGGCTACACCTTC	TRBV7-8	TRBJ1-2	13	-	-
CSAKLAGGPGAQYF	TGCAGTGCCAAACTAGCGGGAGGGCCGGGTGCGCAGTATTTT	TRBV20-1	TRBJ2-3	14	many	TRBD2
CAWRARSPSYEQYF	TGTGCCTGGAGAGCGCGCTCCCCCTCCTACGAGCAGTACTTC	TRBV30	TRBJ2-7	14	few	-
CASSKRSFRAFQETQYF	TGTGCCAGCAGCAAACGGTCGTTCAGGGCCTTCCAAGAGACCCAGTACTTC	TRBV21-1	TRBJ2-5	17	few	-
CASSLEVGTPNTGELFF	TGTGCCAGCAGCTTAGAGGTGGGGACACCGAACACCGGGGAGCTGTTTTTT	TRBV11-3	TRBJ2-2	17	-	-
CASSPTAPFQETQYF	TGTGCCAGCAGCCCGACAGCCCCTTTCCAAGAGACCCAGTACTTC	TRBV5-6	TRBJ2-5	15	-	-
CASSEYVGGAPGNIQYF	TGTGCCAGCAGTGAATATGTAGGGGGGGCGCCCGGGAACATTCAGTACTTC	TRBV25-1	TRBJ2-4	17	-	-
CAISVVGVSSYNEQFF	TGTGCCATCAGTGTTGTTGGGGTCAGCTCCTACAATGAGCAGTTCTTC	TRBV10-3	TRBJ2-1	16	-	-
CASSVGQGTNEQFF	TGTGCCAGCAGTGTAGGACAGGGTACAAATGAGCAGTTCTTC	TRBV6-1	TRBJ2-1	14	-	TRBD1
CSARDRRTVLQETQYF	TGCAGTGCTAGAGATCGTCGGACGGTCCTACAAGAGACCCAGTACTTC	TRBV20-1	TRBJ2-5	16	few	-
CASSSQGVYEQYF	TGTGCCAGCAGTTCCCAGGGCGTCTACGAGCAGTACTTC	TRBV28	TRBJ2-7	13	-	-
CASSQGRQGNTEAFF	TGTGCCAGCAGCCAAGGTCGACAGGGGAATACTGAAGCTTTCTTT	TRBV4-2	TRBJ1-1	15	-	TRBD1
CASSFVNSYNEQFF	TGTGCCAGCAGCTTCGTTAACTCCTACAATGAGCAGTTCTTC	TRBV7-9	TRBJ2-1	14	many	-
CASSSSEKLFF	TGTGCCAGCAGCTCCTCTGAAAAACTGTTTTTT	TRBV7-9	TRBJ1-4	11	-	-
CASSPDWGEETQYF	TGTGCCAGCAGCCCCGACTGGGGCGAAGAGACCCAGTACTTC	TRBV3-1	TRBJ2-5	14	-	-
CASSERSGVYNEQFF	TGTGCCAGCAGTGAAAGAAGCGGAGTATACAATGAGCAGTTCTTC	TRBV6-1	TRBJ2-1	15	many	-
CSVEVGKLSEQYF	TGCAGCGTTGAAGTTGGGAAACTCTCGGAGCAGTACTTC	TRBV29-1	TRBJ2-7	13	-	-
CASSVGPRTDTQYF	TGTGCCAGCAGCGTGGGACCCCGCACAGATACGCAGTATTTT	TRBV9	TRBJ2-3	14	many	-
CASSSSKGWDNEQFF	TGTGCCAGCAGCTCCTCAAAGGGGTGGGACAATGAGCAGTTCTTC	TRBV7-8	TRBJ2-1	15	few	-
CRAHEPSSYEQYF	TGCAGAGCACACGAACCGAGCTCCTACGAGCAGTACTTC	TRBV20-1	TRBJ2-7	13	few	-
CSALRARGSVRNEQFF	TGCAGTGCTCTAAGGGCCAGGGGGTCGGTAAGGAATGAGCAGTTCTTC	TRBV20-1	TRBJ2-1	16	-	TRBD1
CASSLSSDSSYEQYF	TGTGCCAGCAGTTTATCCTCGGACAGCTCCTACGAGCAGTACTTC	TRBV27	TRBJ2-7	15	few	-